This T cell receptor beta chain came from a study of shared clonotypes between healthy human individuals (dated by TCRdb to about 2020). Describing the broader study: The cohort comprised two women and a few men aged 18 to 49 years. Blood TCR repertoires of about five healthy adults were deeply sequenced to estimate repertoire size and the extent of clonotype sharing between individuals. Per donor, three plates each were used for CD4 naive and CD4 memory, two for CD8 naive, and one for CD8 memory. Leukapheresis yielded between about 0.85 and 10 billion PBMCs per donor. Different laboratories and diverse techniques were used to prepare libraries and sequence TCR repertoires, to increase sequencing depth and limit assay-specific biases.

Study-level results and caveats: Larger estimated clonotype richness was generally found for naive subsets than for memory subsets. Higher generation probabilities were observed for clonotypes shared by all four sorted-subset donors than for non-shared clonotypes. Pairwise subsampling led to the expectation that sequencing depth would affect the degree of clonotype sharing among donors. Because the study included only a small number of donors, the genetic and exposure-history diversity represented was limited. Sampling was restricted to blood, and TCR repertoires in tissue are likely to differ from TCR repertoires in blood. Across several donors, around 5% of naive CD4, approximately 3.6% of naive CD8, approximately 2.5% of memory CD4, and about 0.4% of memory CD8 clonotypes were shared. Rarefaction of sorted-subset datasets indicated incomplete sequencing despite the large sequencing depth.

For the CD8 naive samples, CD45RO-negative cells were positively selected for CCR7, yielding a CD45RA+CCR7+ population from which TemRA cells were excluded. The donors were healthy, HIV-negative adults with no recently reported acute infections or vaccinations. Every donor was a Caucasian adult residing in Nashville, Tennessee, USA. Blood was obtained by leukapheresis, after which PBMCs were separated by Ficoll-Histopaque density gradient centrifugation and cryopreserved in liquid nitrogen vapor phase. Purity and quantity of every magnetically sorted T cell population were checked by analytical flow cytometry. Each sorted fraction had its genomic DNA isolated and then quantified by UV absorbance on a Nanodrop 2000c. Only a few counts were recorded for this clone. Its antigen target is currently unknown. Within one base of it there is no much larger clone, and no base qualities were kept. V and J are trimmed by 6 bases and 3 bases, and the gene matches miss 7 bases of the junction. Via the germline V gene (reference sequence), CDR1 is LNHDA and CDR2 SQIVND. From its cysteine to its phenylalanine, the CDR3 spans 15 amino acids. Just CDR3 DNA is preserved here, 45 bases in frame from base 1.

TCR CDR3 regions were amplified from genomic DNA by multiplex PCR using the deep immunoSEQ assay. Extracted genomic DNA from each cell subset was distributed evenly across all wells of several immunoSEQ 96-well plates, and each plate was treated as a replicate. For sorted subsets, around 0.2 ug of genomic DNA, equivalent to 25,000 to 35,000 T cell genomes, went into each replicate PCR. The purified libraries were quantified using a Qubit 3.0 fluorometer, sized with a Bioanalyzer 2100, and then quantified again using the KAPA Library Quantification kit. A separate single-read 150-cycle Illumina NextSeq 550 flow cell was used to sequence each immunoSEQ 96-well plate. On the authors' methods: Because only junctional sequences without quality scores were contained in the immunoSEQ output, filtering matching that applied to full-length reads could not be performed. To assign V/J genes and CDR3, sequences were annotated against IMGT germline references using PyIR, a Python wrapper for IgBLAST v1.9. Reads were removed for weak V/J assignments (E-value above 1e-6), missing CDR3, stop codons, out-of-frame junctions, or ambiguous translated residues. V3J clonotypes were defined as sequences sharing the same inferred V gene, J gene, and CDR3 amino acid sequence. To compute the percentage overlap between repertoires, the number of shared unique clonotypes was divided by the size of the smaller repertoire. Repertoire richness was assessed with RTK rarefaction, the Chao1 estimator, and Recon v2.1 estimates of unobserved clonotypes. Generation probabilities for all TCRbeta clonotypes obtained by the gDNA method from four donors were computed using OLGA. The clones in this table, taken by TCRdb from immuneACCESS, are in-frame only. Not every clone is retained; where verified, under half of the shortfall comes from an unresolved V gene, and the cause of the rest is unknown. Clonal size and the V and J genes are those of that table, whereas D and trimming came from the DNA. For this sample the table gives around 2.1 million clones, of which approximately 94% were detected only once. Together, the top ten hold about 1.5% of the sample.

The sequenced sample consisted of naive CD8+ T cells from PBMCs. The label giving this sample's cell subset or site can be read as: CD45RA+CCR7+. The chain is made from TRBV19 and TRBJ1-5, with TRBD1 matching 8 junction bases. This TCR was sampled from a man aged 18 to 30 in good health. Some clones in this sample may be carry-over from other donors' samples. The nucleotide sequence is TGTGCCAGTAGCAAGATGGACAGGGCCAATCAGCCCCAGCATTTT. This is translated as CASSKMDRANQPQHF.